The entry below describes one TCR beta chain. The data derive from a study of blood T cell repertoires in COVID-19. Overall study: The cDNA or gDNA used as material had been derived from T cells, B-cell-depleted T cells, or PBMCs.

Clones were read by immunoSEQ multiplex PCR, and TCRdb kept only the in-frame ones, dropping some. Among 130,000 to 150,000 clones, about 85% were seen once, and the ten largest hold 6.2%. Donors were grouped by their self-reported clinical history. The CDR3 is made up of 15 amino acids. V lost 0 bases and J lost 9, with 12 bases in between. Germline CDR1 is SGHVS and CDR2 is FQNEAQ. This sequence joins TRBV7-8 and TRBJ1-6; a weak D match, TRBD1 (6 bases). Material for sequencing was PBMCs or T cells enriched from blood (not recorded which). This TCR was recovered from a woman aged 40 to 50 who had recovered from COVID-19. The CDR3 nucleotides read TGTGCCAGCAGCTTAGCGGCCGGGACACTTTCACCCCTCCACTTT. Amino acid sequence: CASSLAAGTLSPLHF. Full variable domain (rest looked up from reference TRBV7-8 and TRBJ1-6): GAGVSQSPRYKVAKRGQDVALRCDPISGHVSLFWYQQALGQGPEFLTYFQNEAQLDKSGLPSDRFFAERPEGSVSTLKIQRTQQEDSAVYLCASSLAAGTLSPLHFGNGTRLTVT.